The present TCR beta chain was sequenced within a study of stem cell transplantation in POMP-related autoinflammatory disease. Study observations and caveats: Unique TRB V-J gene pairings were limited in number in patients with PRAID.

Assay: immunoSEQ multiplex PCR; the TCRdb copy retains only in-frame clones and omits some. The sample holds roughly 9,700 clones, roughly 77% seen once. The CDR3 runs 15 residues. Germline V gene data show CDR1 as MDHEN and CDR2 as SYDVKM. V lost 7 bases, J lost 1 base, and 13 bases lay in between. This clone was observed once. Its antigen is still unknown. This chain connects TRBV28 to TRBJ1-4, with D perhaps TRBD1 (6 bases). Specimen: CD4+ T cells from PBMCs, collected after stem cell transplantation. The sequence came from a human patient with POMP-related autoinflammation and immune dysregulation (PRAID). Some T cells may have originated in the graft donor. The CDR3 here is CASNGGEETNEKLFF. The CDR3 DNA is TGTGCCAGCAACGGGGGCGAAGAAACTAATGAAAAACTGTTTTTT.